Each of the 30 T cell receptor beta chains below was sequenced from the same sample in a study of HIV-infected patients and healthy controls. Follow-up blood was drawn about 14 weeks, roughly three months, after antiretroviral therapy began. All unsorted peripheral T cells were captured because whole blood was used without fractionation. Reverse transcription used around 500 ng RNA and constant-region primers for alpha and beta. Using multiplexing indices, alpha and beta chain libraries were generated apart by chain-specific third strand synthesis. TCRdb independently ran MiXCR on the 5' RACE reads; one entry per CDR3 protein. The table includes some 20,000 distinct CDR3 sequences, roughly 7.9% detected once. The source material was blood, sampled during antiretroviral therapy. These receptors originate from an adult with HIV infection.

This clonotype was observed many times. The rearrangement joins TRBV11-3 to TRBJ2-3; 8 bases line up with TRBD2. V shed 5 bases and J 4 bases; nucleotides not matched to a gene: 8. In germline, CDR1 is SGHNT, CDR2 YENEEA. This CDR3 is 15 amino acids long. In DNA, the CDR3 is TGTGCCAGCAGCCCTTCGAGCGGGAGTGCAGATACGCAGTATTTT. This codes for CASSPSSGSADTQYF.

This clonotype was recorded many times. For the CDR3, the DNA is TGTGCCAGCAGTATCCTCGTGACTGAAGCTTTCTTT. It yields the protein CASSILVTEAFF. The gene calls are TRBV28 and TRBJ1-1, with no clear D. V lost 5 bases and J lost 5, with 9 bases in between. This CDR3 spans 12 amino acids. Germline V lookup: CDR1 MDHEN, CDR2 SYDVKM.

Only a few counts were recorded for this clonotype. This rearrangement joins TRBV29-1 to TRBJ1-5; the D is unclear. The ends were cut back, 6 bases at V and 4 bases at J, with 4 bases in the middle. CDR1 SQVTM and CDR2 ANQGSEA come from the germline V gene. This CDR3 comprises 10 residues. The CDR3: CSVGNQPQHF. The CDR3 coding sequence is TGCAGCGTAGGGAATCAGCCCCAGCATTTT. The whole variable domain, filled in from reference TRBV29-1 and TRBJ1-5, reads SAVISQKPSRDICQRGTSLTIQCQVDSQVTMMFWYRQQPGQSLTLIATANQGSEATYESGFVIDKFPISRPNLTFSTLTVSNMSPEDSSIYLCSVGNQPQHFGDGTRLSIL.

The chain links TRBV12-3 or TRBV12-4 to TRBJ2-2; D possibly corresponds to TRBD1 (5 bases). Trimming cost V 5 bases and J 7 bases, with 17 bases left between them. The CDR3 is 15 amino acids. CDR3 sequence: CASSPRAGFIGELFF. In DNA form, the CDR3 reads TGTGCCAGCAGTCCCCGGGCAGGGTTCATCGGGGAGCTGTTTTTT.

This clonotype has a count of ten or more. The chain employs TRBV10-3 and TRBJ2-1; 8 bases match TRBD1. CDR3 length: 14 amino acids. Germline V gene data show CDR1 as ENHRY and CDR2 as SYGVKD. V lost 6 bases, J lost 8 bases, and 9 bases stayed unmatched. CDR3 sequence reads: CAIRLADRVHEQFF. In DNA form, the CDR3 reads TGTGCCATCAGACTTGCGGACAGGGTCCATGAGCAGTTCTTC.

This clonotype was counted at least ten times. The CDR3, as DNA: TGTGCCTGGAGTACCCAGGTAAATCAGCCCCAGCATTTT. Its translation is CAWSTQVNQPQHF. The rearrangement joins TRBV30 to TRBJ1-5; D call uncertain. Trimming took 2 bases from V and 4 from J, leaving 9 bases between them. CDR1 and CDR2 (germline): GTSNPN, SVGIG (reference sequence). The CDR3 length is 13 residues.

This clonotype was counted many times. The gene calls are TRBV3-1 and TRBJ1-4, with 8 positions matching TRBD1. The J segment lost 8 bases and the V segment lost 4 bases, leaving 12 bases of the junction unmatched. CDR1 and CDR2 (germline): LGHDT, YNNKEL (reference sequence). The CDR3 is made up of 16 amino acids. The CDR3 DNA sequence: TGTGCCAGCAGCCCAATGGAACAGGGGGTCGGGGAAAAACTGTTTTTT. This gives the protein CASSPMEQGVGEKLFF.

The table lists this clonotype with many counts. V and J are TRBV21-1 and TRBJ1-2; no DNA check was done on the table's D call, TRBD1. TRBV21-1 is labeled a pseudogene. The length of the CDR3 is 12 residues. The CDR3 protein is CARSREGAGYTF. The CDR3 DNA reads TGTGCCAGGTCTCGAGAGGGGGCCGGCTACACCTTC.

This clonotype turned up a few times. CDR3 in DNA: TGTGCCAGCAGCCAAGGGGACCGATCGTTCTTC. Protein sequence: CASSQGDRSFF. The chain employs TRBV14 and TRBJ2-1; D may match TRBD1 or TRBD2 (5 bases each). Germline values: CDR1 SGHDN, CDR2 FVKESK. The CDR3 has 11 amino acids. V lost 1 base and J lost 15, with 10 bases in between.

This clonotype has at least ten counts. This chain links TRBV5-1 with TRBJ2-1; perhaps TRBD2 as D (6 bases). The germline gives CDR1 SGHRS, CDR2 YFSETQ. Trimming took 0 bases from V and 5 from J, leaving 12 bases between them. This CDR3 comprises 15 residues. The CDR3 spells CASSLEGRQNNEQFF. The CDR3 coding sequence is TGCGCCAGCAGCTTGGAGGGGAGGCAAAACAATGAGCAGTTCTTC.

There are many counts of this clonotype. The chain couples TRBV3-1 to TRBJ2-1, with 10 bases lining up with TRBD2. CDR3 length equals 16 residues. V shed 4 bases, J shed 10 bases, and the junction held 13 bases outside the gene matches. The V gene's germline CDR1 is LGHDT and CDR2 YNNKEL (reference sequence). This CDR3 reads CASSPLGLASPDEQFF. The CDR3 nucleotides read TGTGCCAGCAGCCCTTTGGGACTAGCGAGTCCTGACGAGCAGTTCTTC.

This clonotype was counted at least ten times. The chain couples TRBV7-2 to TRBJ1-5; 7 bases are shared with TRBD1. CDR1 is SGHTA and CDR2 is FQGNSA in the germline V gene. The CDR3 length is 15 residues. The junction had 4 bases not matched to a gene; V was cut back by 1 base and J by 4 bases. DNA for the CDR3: TGTGCCAGCAGCTTAGACAGGGGAAGGAATCAGCCCCAGCATTTT. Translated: CASSLDRGRNQPQHF.

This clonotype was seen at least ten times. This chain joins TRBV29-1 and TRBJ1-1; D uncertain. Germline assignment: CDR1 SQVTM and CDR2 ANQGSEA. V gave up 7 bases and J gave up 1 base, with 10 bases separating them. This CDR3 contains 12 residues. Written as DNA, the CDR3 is TGCAGCGCCACGACACAGAACACTGAAGCTTTCTTT. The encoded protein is CSATTQNTEAFF.

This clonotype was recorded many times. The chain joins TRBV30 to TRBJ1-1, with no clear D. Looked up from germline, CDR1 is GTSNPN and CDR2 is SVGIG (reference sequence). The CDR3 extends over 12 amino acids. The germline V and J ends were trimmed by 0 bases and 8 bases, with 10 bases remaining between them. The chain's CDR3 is CAWSVSATEAFF. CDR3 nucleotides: TGTGCCTGGAGTGTATCCGCGACCGAAGCTTTCTTT.

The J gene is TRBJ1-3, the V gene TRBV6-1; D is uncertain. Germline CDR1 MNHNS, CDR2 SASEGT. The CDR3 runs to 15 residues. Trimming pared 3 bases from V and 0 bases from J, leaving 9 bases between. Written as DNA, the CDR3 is TGTGCCAGCAGTGAGGACGGTTCCTCTGGAAACACCATATATTTT. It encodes CASSEDGSSGNTIYF.

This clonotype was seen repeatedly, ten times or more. This CDR3 reads CASSPFMESLAKNIQYF. In nucleotides, the CDR3 is TGCGCCAGCAGCCCCTTCATGGAGAGTTTAGCCAAAAACATTCAGTACTTC. This chain uses TRBV4-1 with TRBJ2-4; D is ambiguous. V lost 4 bases, J lost 0 bases, and 16 bases lay in between. The CDR3 contains 17 residues. Germline CDR1 and CDR2: MGHRA and YSYEKL.

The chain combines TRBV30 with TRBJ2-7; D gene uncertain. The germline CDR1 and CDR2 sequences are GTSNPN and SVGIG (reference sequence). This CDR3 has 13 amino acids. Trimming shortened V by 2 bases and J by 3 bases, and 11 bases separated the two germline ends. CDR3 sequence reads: CAWSPPGGYEQYF. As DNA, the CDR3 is TGTGCCTGGAGTCCCCCGGGCGGCTACGAGCAGTACTTC.

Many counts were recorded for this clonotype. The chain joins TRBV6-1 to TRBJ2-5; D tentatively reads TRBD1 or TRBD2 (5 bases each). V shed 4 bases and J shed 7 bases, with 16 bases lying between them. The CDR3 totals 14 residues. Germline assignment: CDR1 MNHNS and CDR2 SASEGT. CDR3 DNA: TGTGCCAGCAGTGTCGGGGACGGCCCCGGGACCCAGTACTTC. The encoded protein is CASSVGDGPGTQYF.

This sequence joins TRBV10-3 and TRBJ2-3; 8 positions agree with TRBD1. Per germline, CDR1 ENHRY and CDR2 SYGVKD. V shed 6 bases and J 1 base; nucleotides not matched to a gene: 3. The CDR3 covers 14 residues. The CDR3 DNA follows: TGTGCCATCAGGCCGGGACAGGGCACAGATACGCAGTATTTT. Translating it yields CAIRPGQGTDTQYF.

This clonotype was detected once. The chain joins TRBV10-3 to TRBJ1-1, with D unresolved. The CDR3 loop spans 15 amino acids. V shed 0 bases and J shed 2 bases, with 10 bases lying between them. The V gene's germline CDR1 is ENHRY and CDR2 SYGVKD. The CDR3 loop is CAISESEVINTEAFF. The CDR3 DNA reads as TGTGCCATCAGTGAGTCTGAAGTAATAAACACTGAAGCTTTCTTT.

The CDR3 nucleotides are TGTGCCAGCAGTCCTACCGGGACAGGGGGCGCAATTTGGGGTCACACCGGGGAGCTGTTTTTT. Translating it yields CASSPTGTGGAIWGHTGELFF. The V gene is TRBV27, the J gene TRBJ2-2; 12 nucleotides agree with TRBD1. The CDR3 spans 21 residues. V trimming: 5 bases; J trimming: 3 bases; junction bases outside the gene matches: 19. Germline-derived CDR1 and CDR2 are MNHEY and SMNVEV (reference sequence).

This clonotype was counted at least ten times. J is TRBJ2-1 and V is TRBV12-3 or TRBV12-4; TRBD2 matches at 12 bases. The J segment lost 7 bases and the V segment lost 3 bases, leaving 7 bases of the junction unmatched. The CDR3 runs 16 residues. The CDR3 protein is CASSFSLAGGTNEQFF. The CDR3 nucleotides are TGTGCCAGCAGTTTTTCCCTAGCGGGAGGGACAAATGAGCAGTTCTTC.

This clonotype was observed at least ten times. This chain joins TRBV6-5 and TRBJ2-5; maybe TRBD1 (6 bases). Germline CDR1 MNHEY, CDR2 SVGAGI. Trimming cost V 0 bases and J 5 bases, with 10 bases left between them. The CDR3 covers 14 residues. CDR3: CASSYSLGAETQYF. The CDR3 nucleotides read TGTGCCAGCAGTTACTCGTTGGGGGCGGAGACCCAGTACTTC.

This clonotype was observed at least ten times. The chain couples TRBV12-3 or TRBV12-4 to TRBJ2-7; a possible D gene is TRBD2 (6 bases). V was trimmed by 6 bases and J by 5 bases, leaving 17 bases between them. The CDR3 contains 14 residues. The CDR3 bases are TGTGCCAGCAGCCTTATGGAGGGAGTCCACGAGCAGTACTTC. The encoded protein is CASSLMEGVHEQYF.

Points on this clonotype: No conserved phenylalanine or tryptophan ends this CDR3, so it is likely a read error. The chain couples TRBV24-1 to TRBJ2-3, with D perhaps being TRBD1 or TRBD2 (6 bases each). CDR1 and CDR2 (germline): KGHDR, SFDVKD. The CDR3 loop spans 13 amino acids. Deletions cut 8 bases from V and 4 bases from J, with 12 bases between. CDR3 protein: CATTGGAADTQYS. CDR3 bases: TGTGCCACCACCGGGGGCGCCGCAGATACGCAGTATTCT.

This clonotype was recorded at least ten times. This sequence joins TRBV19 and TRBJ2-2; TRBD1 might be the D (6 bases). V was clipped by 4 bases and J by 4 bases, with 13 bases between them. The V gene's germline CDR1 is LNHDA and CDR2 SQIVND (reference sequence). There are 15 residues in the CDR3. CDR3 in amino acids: CASSTDTGFTGELFF. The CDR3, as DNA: TGTGCCAGTAGTACAGACACAGGGTTCACCGGGGAGCTGTTTTTT.

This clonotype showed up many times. The CDR3 loop reads CSASRQGPQHF. CDR3 in DNA: TGCAGTGCTAGCCGTCAGGGGCCCCAGCATTTT. This chain uses TRBV20-1 with TRBJ1-5, with D maybe TRBD1 (5 bases). This CDR3 has 11 residues. Trimming pared 3 bases from V and 9 bases from J, leaving 9 bases between. CDR1 and CDR2 (germline): DFQATT, SNEGSKA (reference sequence).

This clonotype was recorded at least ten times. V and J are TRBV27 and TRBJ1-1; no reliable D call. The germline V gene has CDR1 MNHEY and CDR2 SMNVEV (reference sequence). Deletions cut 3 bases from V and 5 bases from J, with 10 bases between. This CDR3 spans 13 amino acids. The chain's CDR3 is CASSFATRTEAFF. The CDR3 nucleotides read TGTGCCAGCAGTTTCGCTACGCGGACTGAAGCTTTCTTT.

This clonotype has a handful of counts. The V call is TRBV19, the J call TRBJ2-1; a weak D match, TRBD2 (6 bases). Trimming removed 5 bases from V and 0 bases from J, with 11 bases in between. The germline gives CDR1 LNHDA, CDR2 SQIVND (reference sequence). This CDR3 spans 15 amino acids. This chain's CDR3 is CASSWDGSSYNEQFF. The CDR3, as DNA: TGTGCCAGTAGTTGGGACGGGAGCTCCTACAATGAGCAGTTCTTC. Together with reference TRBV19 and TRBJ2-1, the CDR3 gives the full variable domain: DGGITQSPKYLFRKEGQNVTLSCEQNLNHDAMYWYRQDPGQGLRLIYYSQIVNDFQKGDIAEGYSVSREKKESFPLTVTSAQKNPTAFYLCASSWDGSSYNEQFFGPGTRLTVL.

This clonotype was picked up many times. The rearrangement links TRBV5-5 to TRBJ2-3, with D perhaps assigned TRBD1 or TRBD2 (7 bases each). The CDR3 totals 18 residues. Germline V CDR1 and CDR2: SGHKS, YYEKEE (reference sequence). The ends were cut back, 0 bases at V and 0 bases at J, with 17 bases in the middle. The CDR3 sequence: CASSLGEGRGRSTDTQYF. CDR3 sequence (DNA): TGTGCCAGCAGCTTGGGGGAGGGAAGGGGGCGAAGCACAGATACGCAGTATTTT. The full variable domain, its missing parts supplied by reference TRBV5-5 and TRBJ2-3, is DAGVTQSPTHLIKTRGQQVTLRCSPISGHKSVSWYQQVLGQGPQFIFQYYEKEERGRGNFPDRFSARQFPNYSSELNVNALLLGDSALYLCASSLGEGRGRSTDTQYFGPGTRLTVL.